This is a list of T cell receptor beta chains from one sample in a study of human T cells and chemical hapten exposure. TCRdb reprocessed the RACE reads with MiXCR, giving one entry per CDR3 protein. Of 55,000 to 75,000 distinct CDR3 sequences in the sample, approximately 6.7% were seen once. The specimen was whole blood, collected in connection with sensitization to the hapten diphenylcyclopropenone (DPC). Every receptor here comes from a woman aged 25 to 39 with alopecia areata. Some clones in this sample may be carry-over from other donors' samples. Both conserved end residues are part of each CDR3. The order of the fields is J gene, clone size, V gene, D gene, CDR3 protein, CDR3 DNA. A D gene is named only where the DNA matches it firmly. Not every row has a clone size; where given, it reads once, few, many or a size class.

TRBJ2-3 | - | TRBV7-9 | - | CASSLNGQSSHQYF | TGTGCCAGCAGCTTAAATGGTCAGTCATCCCATCAGTATTTT
TRBJ1-1 | many | TRBV19 | - | CASSYEGTYTEAFF | TGTGCCAGTAGCTATGAGGGGACCTACACTGAAGCTTTCTTT
TRBJ2-7 | many | TRBV6-5 | - | CASSYYRGANYEQYF | TGTGCCAGCAGTTACTACCGGGGGGCTAACTACGAGCAGTACTTC
TRBJ2-1 | many | TRBV3-1 | TRBD2 | CASSQGLAGGHSTNPLYNEQFF | TGTGCCAGCAGCCAGGGACTAGCGGGGGGCCATTCCACCAACCCCCTCTACAATGAGCAGTTCTTC
TRBJ2-2 | medium-sized | TRBV3-1 | - | CASSPRSGNTGELFF | TGTGCCAGCAGCCCTCGTTCGGGGAACACCGGGGAGCTGTTTTTT
TRBJ1-2 | - | TRBV20-1 | - | CSARVPGQPYGDTF | TGCAGTGCTAGAGTGCCTGGACAGCCGTATGGCGACACCTTC
TRBJ1-1 | - | TRBV20-1 | - | CSARGRMNTEAFF | TGCAGTGCTAGAGGCAGAATGAACACTGAAGCTTTCTTT
TRBJ2-4 | many | TRBV30 | - | CAWSESTEGIQYF | TGTGCCTGGAGTGAATCAACTGAAGGCATTCAGTACTTC
TRBJ2-4 | many | TRBV7-9 | - | CASSLAEARNIQYF | TGTGCCAGCAGCTTAGCGGAGGCGAGAAACATTCAGTACTTC
TRBJ1-4 | - | TRBV5-6 | - | CASSLFGQLISTNEKLFF | TGTGCCAGCAGCTTGTTCGGCCAGCTCATTTCCACTAATGAAAAACTGTTTTTT
TRBJ1-1 | many | TRBV12-3/TRBV12-4 | - | CASRPGPLNTEAFF | TGTGCCAGCAGGCCCGGACCCTTGAACACTGAAGCTTTCTTT
TRBJ1-2 | - | TRBV6-6 | - | CATQEAPLYGYTF | TGTGCCACCCAAGAGGCACCGCTCTATGGCTACACCTTC
TRBJ2-5 | many | TRBV11-2 | TRBD2 | CASSLSLAGGGETQYF | TGTGCCAGCAGCTTATCGCTAGCGGGGGGCGGGGAGACCCAGTACTTC
TRBJ1-1 | many | TRBV5-1 | - | CASSSGGENTEAFF | TGCGCCAGCAGCTCAGGAGGGGAGAACACTGAAGCTTTCTTT
TRBJ2-1 | many | TRBV12-3/TRBV12-4 | - | CASSFGGNEQFF | TGTGCCAGCAGTTTTGGGGGAAACGAGCAGTTCTTC
TRBJ2-3 | many | TRBV12-3/TRBV12-4 | TRBD2 | CASSRLTSGGTDTQYF | TGTGCCAGCAGTCGATTGACTAGCGGGGGCACAGATACGCAGTATTTT
TRBJ2-3 | many | TRBV6-2/TRBV6-3 | - | CASSYMEADTQYF | TGTGCCAGCAGTTACATGGAGGCGGATACGCAGTATTTT
TRBJ2-3 | many | TRBV7-9 | - | CASSLADARDTQYF | TGTGCCAGCAGCTTAGCCGACGCCCGGGATACGCAGTATTTT
TRBJ2-2 | few | TRBV11-2 | - | CASRLGVMVLSGTGELFF | TGTGCCAGCAGGTTGGGGGTCATGGTTTTGTCGGGGACCGGGGAGCTGTTTTTT
TRBJ2-1 | many | TRBV7-2 | TRBD2 | CASSPGASGGRDEQFF | TGTGCCAGCAGCCCTGGGGCTAGCGGGGGCAGGGATGAGCAGTTCTTC
TRBJ1-5 | many | TRBV6-5 | - | CASSRQLGGQPQHF | TGTGCCAGCAGTCGCCAGTTGGGGGGGCAGCCCCAGCATTTT
TRBJ1-3 | many | TRBV2 | - | CASSTTQAGNTIYF | TGTGCCAGCAGTACGACCCAGGCTGGAAACACCATATATTTT
TRBJ1-5 | few | TRBV19 | - | CASSIMRTIQRSNQPQHF | TGTGCCAGTAGTATAATGAGGACCATACAGAGAAGCAATCAGCCCCAGCATTTT
TRBJ1-2 | many | TRBV20-1 | - | CSASIRSNSPNYGYTF | TGCAGTGCTAGCATTAGATCAAACAGTCCTAACTATGGCTACACCTTC
TRBJ1-5 | - | TRBV20-1 | TRBD1 | CSARSGTGFEPQHF | TGCAGTGCTAGATCTGGGACAGGATTTGAGCCCCAGCATTTT
TRBJ2-1 | many | TRBV6-1 | - | CASSPGTNYGDEQFF | TGTGCCAGCAGTCCTGGGACCAACTACGGGGATGAGCAGTTCTTC
TRBJ2-3 | many | TRBV24-1 | - | CATSDQTGLSTDTQYF | TGTGCCACCAGTGACCAAACAGGGTTAAGCACAGATACGCAGTATTTT
TRBJ2-1 | many | TRBV4-1 | - | CASSQEGRYNEQFF | TGCGCCAGCAGCCAAGAGGGTAGATACAATGAGCAGTTCTTC
TRBJ1-6 | - | TRBV18 | TRBD1 | CASSPGTGHNSPLHF | TGTGCCAGCTCACCAGGGACAGGGCATAATTCACCCCTCCACTTT
TRBJ2-2 | many | TRBV5-1 | TRBD2 | CASSQAGGAQGSFSSGELFF | TGCGCCAGCAGCCAAGCCGGGGGGGCCCAGGGTAGTTTTTCGTCCGGGGAGCTGTTTTTT
TRBJ1-1 | few | TRBV5-1 | TRBD1 | CASTPVTGGTEAFF | TGCGCCAGCACGCCCGTGACAGGGGGCACTGAAGCTTTCTTT
TRBJ1-5 | - | TRBV6-5 | TRBD1 | CASSSFKGADNQPQHF | TGTGCCAGCAGCTCCTTCAAGGGGGCGGACAATCAGCCCCAGCATTTT
TRBJ1-2 | - | TRBV20-1 | - | CSAIRTGRGYGYTF | TGCAGTGCTATAAGAACTGGGCGCGGGTATGGCTACACCTTC
TRBJ1-1 | many | TRBV29-1 | - | CSVDDGENTEAFF | TGCAGCGTTGATGATGGGGAGAACACTGAAGCTTTCTTT
TRBJ2-3 | many | TRBV5-1 | - | CASSLEGGGLTDTQYF | TGCGCCAGCAGCTTGGAAGGGGGGGGCCTTACAGATACGCAGTATTTT
TRBJ2-3 | many | TRBV15 | TRBD2 | CATSRERTSGDTQYF | TGTGCCACCAGCAGAGAACGGACTAGCGGAGATACGCAGTATTTT
TRBJ1-1 | many | TRBV6-1 | - | CASFLWGGTEAFF | TGTGCCAGCTTTTTGTGGGGAGGCACTGAAGCTTTCTTT
TRBJ2-4 | few | TRBV7-8 | - | CASRPVAKNIQYF | TGTGCCAGCCGTCCCGTAGCCAAAAACATTCAGTACTTC
TRBJ2-1 | many | TRBV4-2 | - | CASSQDGGPDEQFF | TGTGCCAGCAGCCAAGATGGAGGTCCGGATGAGCAGTTCTTC
TRBJ2-3 | many | TRBV6-5 | TRBD1 | CASSYRTGATDTQYF | TGTGCCAGCAGTTACAGGACAGGAGCCACAGATACGCAGTATTTT
TRBJ2-5 | many | TRBV12-5 | TRBD2 | CASGLGTSGGYETQYF | TGTGCTAGTGGTTTGGGGACTAGCGGGGGGTATGAGACCCAGTACTTC
TRBJ1-6 | many | TRBV5-1 | - | CASSLEGFGSPLHF | TGCGCCAGCAGCTTAGAGGGGTTCGGTTCACCCCTCCACTTT
TRBJ2-7 | many | TRBV4-2 | - | CASSPTGSPSYEQYF | TGTGCCAGCAGCCCGACGGGGTCACCGTCCTACGAGCAGTACTTC
TRBJ2-7 | many | TRBV6-6 | TRBD1 | CASSHPPGQGRDEQYF | TGTGCCAGCAGTCACCCCCCGGGACAGGGGAGGGACGAGCAGTACTTC
TRBJ2-1 | many | TRBV3-1 | TRBD1 | CASSHDRGPGQFF | TGTGCCAGCAGCCATGACAGGGGGCCGGGGCAGTTCTTC
TRBJ2-5 | - | TRBV7-2 | - | CTSSEKGVRETQYF | TGTACCAGCAGTGAGAAAGGGGTCCGGGAGACCCAGTACTTC